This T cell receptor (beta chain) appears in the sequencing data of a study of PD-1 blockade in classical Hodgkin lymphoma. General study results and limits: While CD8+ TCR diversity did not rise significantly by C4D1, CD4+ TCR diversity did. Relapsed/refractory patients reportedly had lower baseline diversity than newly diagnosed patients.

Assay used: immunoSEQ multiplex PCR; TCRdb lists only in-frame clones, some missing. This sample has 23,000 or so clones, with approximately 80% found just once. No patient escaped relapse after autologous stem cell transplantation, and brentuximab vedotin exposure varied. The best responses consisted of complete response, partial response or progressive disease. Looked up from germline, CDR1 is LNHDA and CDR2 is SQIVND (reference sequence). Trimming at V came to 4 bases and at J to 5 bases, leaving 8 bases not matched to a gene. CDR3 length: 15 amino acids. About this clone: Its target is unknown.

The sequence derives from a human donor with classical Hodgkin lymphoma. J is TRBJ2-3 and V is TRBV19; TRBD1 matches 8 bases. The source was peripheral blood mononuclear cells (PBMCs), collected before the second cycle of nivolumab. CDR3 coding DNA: TGTGCCAGTAGTAAAGTCCAGGGGGCGAGAGATACGCAGTATTTT. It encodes CASSKVQGARDTQYF.